This T cell receptor beta chain was recorded in a study of early T cells in non-severe SARS-CoV-2 infection. This clonotype was detected a few times. TCRdb reprocessed the 5' RACE reads with MiXCR, giving one entry per CDR3 protein. Of about 88,000 distinct CDR3 sequences listed, around 14% are singletons. This receptor was identified in an adult who was a healthcare worker with PCR-confirmed SARS-CoV-2 infection or an uninfected control (not recorded which). What was sequenced was whole blood.

CDR3 nucleotides: TGTGCCAGCAGTTTAAATAGCGGTAACATCGGGCAGTACTTC. This sequence encodes CASSLNSGNIGQYF. This chain joins TRBV28 and TRBJ2-7, with D maybe TRBD2 (6 bases). Germline CDR1 and CDR2: MDHEN and SYDVKM. V lost 2 bases to trimming and J lost 9 bases, with 17 bases between them. This CDR3 comprises 14 residues.